The 9 T cell receptor beta chains in this list originate from one sample, sequenced in a study of CD8 T cells in ankylosing spondylitis. TCRdb independently ran MiXCR on the 5' RACE reads; one entry per CDR3 protein. The sample records 300,000 to 350,000 distinct CDR3 sequences, approximately 14% being singletons. The material sequenced was blood, either unsorted or a sorted T cell fraction (not recorded which). These receptors all stem from a male donor with ankylosing spondylitis or in good health (not recorded which).

V is TRBV12-3 or TRBV12-4 and J is TRBJ2-7; 11 bases are shared with TRBD2. The V segment lost 6 bases and the J segment 0 bases; nucleotides outside the gene matches: 13. The CDR3 spans 18 residues. The CDR3 DNA is TGTGCCAGCAGCCCCAAGACCCTACTAGCGGGAGACTCCTACGAGCAGTACTTC. It is translated as CASSPKTLLAGDSYEQYF.

The CDR3 here is CASSAGTGPTGELFF. The CDR3 nucleotides read TGTGCCAGCTCGGCCGGGACGGGCCCCACCGGGGAGCTGTTTTTT. The chain recombines TRBV12-3 or TRBV12-4 with TRBJ2-2; perhaps D is TRBD1 or TRBD2 (5 bases each). Trimming left V 8 bases short and J 4 bases short, with 17 bases between. This CDR3 comprises 15 residues.

This chain links TRBV5-1 with TRBJ2-7; tentative D call: TRBD1 (5 bases). Germline CDR1 SGHRS, CDR2 YFSETQ. Trimming took 5 bases from V and 6 from J, leaving 18 bases between them. The length of the CDR3 is 14 residues. CDR3 nucleotides: TGCGCCAGCAGAGACGTTAATGGGGCAGGCGAGCAGTACTTC. Protein sequence: CASRDVNGAGEQYF.

V usage is TRBV10-1 and J usage is TRBJ1-2, with D unclear. V was clipped by 2 bases and J by 3 bases, with 7 bases between them. The CDR3 loop spans 13 amino acids. Germline CDR1 WNHNN, CDR2 SYGVQD (reference sequence). The chain's CDR3 is CASSEDTDYGYTF. The DNA for the CDR3 is TGCGCCAGCAGTGAGGACACCGACTATGGCTACACCTTC.

This chain joins TRBV2 and TRBJ2-3; a possible D gene is TRBD2 (6 bases). The V and J ends lost 7 bases and 9 bases respectively, with 11 bases between them. The CDR3 spans 11 residues. Germline CDR1 reads SNHLY; CDR2 reads FYNNEI. The CDR3, as DNA: TGTGCCAGCAAAGGGAGGCAAACGCAGTATTTT. Translating it yields CASKGRQTQYF.

The rearrangement joins TRBV6-5 to TRBJ2-3; maybe TRBD2 (5 bases). Trimming stripped 0 bases from V and 5 bases from J, with 15 bases between. Per the germline V gene, CDR1 is MNHEY and CDR2 is SVGAGI. This CDR3 region has 16 residues. The CDR3 protein is CASSYSSSEGQDTQYF. The CDR3, as DNA: TGTGCCAGCAGTTACTCGTCAAGTGAGGGTCAAGATACGCAGTATTTT.

To note about this clonotype: A far larger clone differs by one base, so this is likely a read error. V usage is TRBV3-1 and J usage is TRBJ2-7; D ambiguous. Germline V lookup: CDR1 LGHDT, CDR2 YNNKEL (reference sequence). V was pared by 1 base and J by 5 bases, with 3 bases between. The CDR3 extends over 11 amino acids. The CDR3 bases are TGTGCCAGCAGCCAAGGGCACGAGCAGTACTTC. Translated, it gives CASSQGHEQYF.

This chain connects TRBV5-1 to TRBJ2-1; D gene unclear. The CDR3 sequence is 13 residues long. Germline V gene lookup returns CDR1 SGHRS and CDR2 YFSETQ. Trimming shortened V by 4 bases and J by 8 bases, and 13 bases separated the two germline ends. CDR3 sequence: CASSLTPRDEQFF. DNA for the CDR3: TGCGCCAGCAGCCTGACCCCCCGCGATGAGCAGTTCTTC.

This clonotype occurred a few times. The chain is built from TRBV2 and TRBJ2-7, with 7 nucleotides matching TRBD1. With 3 bases clipped from V and 0 bases from J, the junction kept 5 bases outside the gene matches. The CDR3 covers 15 residues. CDR1 SNHLY and CDR2 FYNNEI come from the germline V gene. In DNA, the CDR3 is TGTGCCAGCAGTGACGGGACAGTTAACTCCTACGAGCAGTACTTC. This sequence encodes CASSDGTVNSYEQYF.